Only one count was recorded for the clone carrying this T cell receptor beta chain. Germline values: CDR1 SGHRS, CDR2 YFSETQ. Germline trimming cut 3 bases from V and 5 bases from J; bases unmatched to any gene: 5. This CDR3 contains 15 residues. In alopecia areata patients, both lesional scalp punch biopsies and peripheral blood were collected. The data originate from a study of CD8+ T cells in alopecia areata. Turning to the study itself: Treated patients were given 5 to 10 mg oral tofacitinib twice daily.

cDNA reverse transcribed from extracted RNA served as the sequencing template. The assay was immunoSEQ multiplex PCR, and TCRdb's table has in-frame clones only and misses some. Found here are 160,000 or so clones, 65% to 75% of them singletons; the top ten hold over 10%. The TCR originated in a human donor with alopecia areata. This specimen was CD8+ T cells sorted from blood, taken at week 0. This rearrangement joins TRBV5-1 to TRBJ1-4, with TRBD1 identical over 9 bases. CDR3 protein: CASSSGGTGNEKLFF. The CDR3, as DNA: TGCGCCAGCAGCTCGGGAGGGACAGGGAATGAAAAACTGTTTTTT. Using reference TRBV5-1 and TRBJ1-4 for the parts outside the CDR3, the full variable domain is KAGVTQTPRYLIKTRGQQVTLSCSPISGHRSVSWYQQTPGQGLQFLFEYFSETQRNKGNFPGRFSGRQFSNSRSEMNVSTLELGDSALYLCASSSGGTGNEKLFFGSGTQLSVL.